The present T cell receptor (beta chain) was sequenced within a study of blood T cell repertoires in COVID-19. Study background: COVID-19 samples, acute and convalescent, were from the United States, Italy and Spain. T cells, B-cell-depleted T cells, or PBMCs provided the cDNA or gDNA that served as material.

Authors' methods: By means of reference gene primer amplification, nucleated cell counts were estimated. Repertoires were generated with immunoSEQ multiplex PCR, while TCRdb's copy carries only in-frame clones and drops some. V and J calls and clone size are as listed in that table; D and trimming were resolved from the DNA. The sample lists 120,000 to 150,000 clones; more than 75% were seen once. The CDR3 is 19 residues long. J lost 0 bases, V lost 2 bases, and 14 bases had no gene match. The germline CDR1 and CDR2 sequences are MNHEY and SVGEGT. The sequencing sample was made of peripheral blood. The source is a woman in her 50s with active or convalescent COVID-19. V and J are TRBV6-2 or TRBV6-3 and TRBJ2-3; TRBD2 aligns across 7 bases. The CDR3 nucleotides are TGTGCCAGCAGTTACGTAAACCCCACTAGCGTATTTAGCACAGATACGCAGTATTTT. Translation: CASSYVNPTSVFSTDTQYF.